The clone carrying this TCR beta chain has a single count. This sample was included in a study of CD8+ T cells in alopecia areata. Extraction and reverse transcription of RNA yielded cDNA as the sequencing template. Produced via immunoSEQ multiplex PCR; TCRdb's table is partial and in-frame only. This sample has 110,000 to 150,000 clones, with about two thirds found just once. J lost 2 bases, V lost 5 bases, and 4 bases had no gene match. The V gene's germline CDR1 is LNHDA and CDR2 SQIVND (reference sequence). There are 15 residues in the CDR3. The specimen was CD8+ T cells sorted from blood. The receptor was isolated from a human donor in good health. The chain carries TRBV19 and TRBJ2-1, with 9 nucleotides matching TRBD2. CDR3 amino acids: CASSQSSGTYNEQFF. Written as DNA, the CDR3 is TGTGCCAGTAGTCAGTCTAGCGGGACCTACAATGAGCAGTTCTTC.